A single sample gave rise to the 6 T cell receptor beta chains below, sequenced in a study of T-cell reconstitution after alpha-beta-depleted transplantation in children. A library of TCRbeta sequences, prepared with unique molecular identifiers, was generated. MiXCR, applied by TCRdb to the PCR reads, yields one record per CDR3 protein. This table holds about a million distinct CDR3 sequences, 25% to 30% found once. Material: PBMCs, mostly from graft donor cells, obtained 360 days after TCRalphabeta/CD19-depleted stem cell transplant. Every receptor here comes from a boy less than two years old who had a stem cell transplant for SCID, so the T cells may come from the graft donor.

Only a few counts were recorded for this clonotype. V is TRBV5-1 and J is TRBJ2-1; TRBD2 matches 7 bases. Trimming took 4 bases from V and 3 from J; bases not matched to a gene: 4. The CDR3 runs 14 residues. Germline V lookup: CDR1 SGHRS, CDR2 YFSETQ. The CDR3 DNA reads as TGCGCCAGCAGCCGCGCGGGAGACTACAATGAGCAGTTCTTC. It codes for CASSRAGDYNEQFF.

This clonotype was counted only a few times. CDR3 nucleotides: TGTGCCAGCAGTTACTGGACACGTAACTATGGCTACACCTTC. Its translation is CASSYWTRNYGYTF. This chain connects TRBV6-5 to TRBJ1-2; D is perhaps TRBD1 (5 bases). The germline V and J ends were trimmed by 1 base and 1 base, with 7 bases remaining between them. The CDR3 has 14 residues. In germline, CDR1 is MNHEY, CDR2 SVGAGI.

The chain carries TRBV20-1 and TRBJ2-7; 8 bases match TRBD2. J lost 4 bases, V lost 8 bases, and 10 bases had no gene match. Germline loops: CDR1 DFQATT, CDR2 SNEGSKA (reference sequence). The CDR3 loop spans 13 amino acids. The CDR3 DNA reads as TGCAGTTCCCGGGGGGGGCCGAGATACGAGCAGTACTTC. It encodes CSSRGGPRYEQYF.

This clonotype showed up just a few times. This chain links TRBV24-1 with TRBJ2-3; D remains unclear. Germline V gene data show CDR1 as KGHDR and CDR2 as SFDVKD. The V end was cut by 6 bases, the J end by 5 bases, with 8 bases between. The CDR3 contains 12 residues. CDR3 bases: TGTGCCACCAGTCAAAGAGGAGATACGCAGTATTTT. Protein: CATSQRGDTQYF.

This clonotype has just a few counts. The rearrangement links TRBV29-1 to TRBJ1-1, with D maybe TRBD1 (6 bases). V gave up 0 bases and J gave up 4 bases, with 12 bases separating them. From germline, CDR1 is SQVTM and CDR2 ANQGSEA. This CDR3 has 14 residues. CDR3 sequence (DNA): TGCAGCGTTGAAGAGTGGGGGCAGGGCACTGAAGCTTTCTTT. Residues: CSVEEWGQGTEAFF.

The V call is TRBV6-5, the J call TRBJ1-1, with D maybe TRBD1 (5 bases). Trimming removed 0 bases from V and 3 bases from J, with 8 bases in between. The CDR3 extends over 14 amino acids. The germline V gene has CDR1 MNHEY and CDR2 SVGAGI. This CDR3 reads CASSYSGDHTEAFF. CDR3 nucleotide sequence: TGTGCCAGCAGTTACTCCGGGGACCACACTGAAGCTTTCTTT.